The TCR beta chain under discussion was sequenced for a study of OX40 agonist ivuxolimab in advanced cancers. As for the study in general: At doses from 0.01 to 10 mg/kg, patients were given intravenous ivuxolimab every 2 weeks.

In germline, CDR1 is LGHNA, CDR2 YNFKEQ. V was clipped by 2 bases and J by 0 bases, with 14 bases between them. This CDR3 has 17 residues. The timepoints at which blood was sampled were baseline, cycle 4 day 1, and cycle 7 day 1. In the case of this clone: The antigen is undetermined.

The repertoire was sequenced with immunoSEQ multiplex PCR; TCRdb's copy has only in-frame clones and lacks some. The table records some 70,000 clones, around 90% of them present only once. Broader study findings: There were also nonresponders showing low normalized T-cell clonal expansion.

The source is an adult with an advanced solid tumor such as melanoma, head and neck, liver or kidney cancer. The sequencing used CD4+ or CD8+ T cells sorted from blood, collected in a trial of the OX40 agonist ivuxolimab. The chain uses TRBV4-2 and TRBJ2-4; tentative D call: TRBD1 (7 bases). This CDR3 is CASSQSGGGLAKNIQYF. CDR3 nucleotides: TGTGCCAGCAGCCAAAGTGGAGGGGGCCTAGCCAAAAACATTCAGTACTTC.